This T cell receptor (beta chain) was profiled in a study of OX40 agonist ivuxolimab in advanced cancers. Overall study context: The patients received agonistic anti-OX40 (CD134) antibody ivuxolimab. Findings and limits, study-wide: In general, CD8+ T cells held more expanded clones than CD4+ did, on average.

The table came from immunoSEQ multiplex PCR; TCRdb's copy has only in-frame clones and leaves some out. The sample includes 25,000 to 35,000 clones, about 83% of them seen just once. Researchers took blood at baseline, on cycle 4 day 1, and on cycle 7 day 1. Of note for this clone: What it recognizes is unknown.

The TCR was taken from an adult with an advanced solid tumor such as melanoma, head and neck, liver or kidney cancer. This material consisted of CD4+ or CD8+ T cells sorted from blood, taken in a trial of the OX40 agonist ivuxolimab.

The DNA for the CDR3 is TGTGCCAGCAGCTTAGGAGTAACAGGGGTCAACACAGATACGCAGTATTTT. Protein: CASSLGVTGVNTDTQYF. V is TRBV7-9 and J is TRBJ2-3, with TRBD1 matching over 7 bases. Germline trimming cut 1 base from V and 2 bases from J; bases unmatched to any gene: 9. CDR1 and CDR2 from the germline V gene are SEHNR and FQNEAQ (reference sequence). CDR3 length: 17 amino acids.